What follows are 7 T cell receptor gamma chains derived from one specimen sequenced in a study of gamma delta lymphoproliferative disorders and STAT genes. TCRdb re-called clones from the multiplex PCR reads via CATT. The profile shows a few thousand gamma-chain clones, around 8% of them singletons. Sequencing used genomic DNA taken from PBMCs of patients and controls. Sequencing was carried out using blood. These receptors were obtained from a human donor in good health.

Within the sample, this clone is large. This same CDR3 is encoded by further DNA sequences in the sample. The CDR3 reads CATWDRLSANYYKKLF. DNA for the CDR3: TGTGCCACCTGGGACAGGCTCTCGGCGAATTATTATAAGAAACTCTTT. The rearrangement uses TRGV3 and TRGJ1 or TRGJ2. No J segment appears in TCRdb, so it was assigned here by matching the sequence to germline. Trimming cost V 0 bases and J 0 bases; bases outside gene matches: 8. The CDR3 spans 16 residues. The V gene's germline CDR1 is VTNTFY and CDR2 YDVSTARD (reference sequence).

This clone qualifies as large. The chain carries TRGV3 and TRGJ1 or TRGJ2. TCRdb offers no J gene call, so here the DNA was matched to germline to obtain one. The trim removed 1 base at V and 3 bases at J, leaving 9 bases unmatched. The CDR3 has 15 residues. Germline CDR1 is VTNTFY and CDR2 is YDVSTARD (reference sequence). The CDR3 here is CATWDSLKGYYKKLF. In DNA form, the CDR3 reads TGTGCCACCTGGGACAGCCTGAAGGGTTATTATAAGAAACTCTTT.

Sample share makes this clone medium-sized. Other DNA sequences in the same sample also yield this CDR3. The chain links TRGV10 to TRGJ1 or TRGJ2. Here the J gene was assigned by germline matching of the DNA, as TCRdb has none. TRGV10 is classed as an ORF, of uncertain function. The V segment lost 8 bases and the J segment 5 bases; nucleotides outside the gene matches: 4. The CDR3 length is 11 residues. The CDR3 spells CAAWEDYKKLF. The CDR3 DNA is TGTGCTGCGTGGGAAGATTATAAGAAACTCTTT.

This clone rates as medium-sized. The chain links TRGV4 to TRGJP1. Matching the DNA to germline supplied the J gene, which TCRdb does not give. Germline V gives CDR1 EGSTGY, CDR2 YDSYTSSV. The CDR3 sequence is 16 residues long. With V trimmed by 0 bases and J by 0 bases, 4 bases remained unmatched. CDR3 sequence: CATWDGPDTTGWFKIF. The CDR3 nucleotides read TGTGCCACCTGGGATGGGCCAGATACCACTGGTTGGTTCAAGATATTT.

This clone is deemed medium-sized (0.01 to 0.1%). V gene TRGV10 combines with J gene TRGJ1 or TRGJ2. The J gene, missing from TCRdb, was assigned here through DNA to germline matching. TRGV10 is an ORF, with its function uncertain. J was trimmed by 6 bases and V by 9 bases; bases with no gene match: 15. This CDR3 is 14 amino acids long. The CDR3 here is CAACSRGALYKKLF. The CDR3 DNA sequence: TGTGCTGCGTGTAGCCGAGGGGCTCTTTATAAGAAACTCTTT.

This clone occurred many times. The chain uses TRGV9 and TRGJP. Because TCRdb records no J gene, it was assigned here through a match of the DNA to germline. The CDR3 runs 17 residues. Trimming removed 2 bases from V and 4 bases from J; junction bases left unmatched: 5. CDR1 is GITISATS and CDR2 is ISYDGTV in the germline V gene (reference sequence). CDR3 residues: CALWEASQELGKKIKVF. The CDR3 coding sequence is TGTGCCTTGTGGGAGGCGAGTCAAGAGTTGGGCAAAAAAATCAAGGTATTT.

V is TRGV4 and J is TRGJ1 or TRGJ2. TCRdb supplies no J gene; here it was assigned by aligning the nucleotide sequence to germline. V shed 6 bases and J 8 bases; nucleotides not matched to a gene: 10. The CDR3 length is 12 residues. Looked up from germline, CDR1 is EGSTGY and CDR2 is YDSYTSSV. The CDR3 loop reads CATWMTPDKKLF. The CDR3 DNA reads TGTGCCACCTGGATGACCCCAGATAAGAAACTCTTT.